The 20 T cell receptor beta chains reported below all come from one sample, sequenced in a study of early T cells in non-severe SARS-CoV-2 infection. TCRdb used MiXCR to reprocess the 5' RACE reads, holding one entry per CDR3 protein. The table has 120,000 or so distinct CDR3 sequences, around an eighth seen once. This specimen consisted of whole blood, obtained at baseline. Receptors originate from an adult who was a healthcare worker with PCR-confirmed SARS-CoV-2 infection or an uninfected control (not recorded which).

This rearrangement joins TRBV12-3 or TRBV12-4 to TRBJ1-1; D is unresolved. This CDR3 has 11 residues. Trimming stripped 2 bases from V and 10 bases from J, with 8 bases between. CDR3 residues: CASSLSRVAFF. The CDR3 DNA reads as TGTGCCAGCAGTTTAAGCCGGGTAGCTTTCTTT.

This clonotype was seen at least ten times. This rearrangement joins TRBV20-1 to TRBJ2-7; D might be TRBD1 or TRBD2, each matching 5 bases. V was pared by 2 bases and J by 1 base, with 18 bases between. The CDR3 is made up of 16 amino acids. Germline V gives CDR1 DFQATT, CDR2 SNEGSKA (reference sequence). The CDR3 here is CSARQPGRYLSYEQYF. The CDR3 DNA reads TGCAGTGCTAGACAACCGGGACGTTATCTGTCCTACGAGCAGTACTTC.

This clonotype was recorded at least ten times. The CDR3 spells CASSWTGGSYEQYF. The CDR3 DNA sequence: TGTGCCAGCAGTTGGACAGGGGGCTCCTACGAGCAGTACTTC. The chain has TRBV27 and TRBJ2-7; 10 nucleotides line up with TRBD1. Germline CDR1 is MNHEY and CDR2 is SMNVEV (reference sequence). The CDR3 runs to 14 residues. V was pared by 4 bases and J by 0 bases, with 0 bases of the junction left unmatched.

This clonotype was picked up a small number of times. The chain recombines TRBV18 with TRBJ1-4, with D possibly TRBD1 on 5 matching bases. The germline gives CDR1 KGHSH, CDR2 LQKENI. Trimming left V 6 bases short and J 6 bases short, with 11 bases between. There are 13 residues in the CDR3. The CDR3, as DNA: TGTGCCAGCTCGGCTGGGGCGGATGAAAAACTGTTTTTT. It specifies CASSAGADEKLFF.

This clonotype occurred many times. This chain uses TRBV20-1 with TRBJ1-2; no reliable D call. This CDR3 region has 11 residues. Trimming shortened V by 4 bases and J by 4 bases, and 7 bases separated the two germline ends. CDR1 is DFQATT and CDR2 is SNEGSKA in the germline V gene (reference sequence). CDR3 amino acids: CSANAGYGYTF. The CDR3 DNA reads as TGCAGTGCTAACGCAGGCTATGGCTACACCTTC.

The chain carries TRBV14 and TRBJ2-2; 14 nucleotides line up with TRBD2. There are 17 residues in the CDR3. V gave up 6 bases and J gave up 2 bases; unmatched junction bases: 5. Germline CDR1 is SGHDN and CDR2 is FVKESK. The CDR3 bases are TGTGCCAGCAGACGAGGACTAGCGGGGGGAAACACCGGGGAGCTGTTTTTT. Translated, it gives CASRRGLAGGNTGELFF.

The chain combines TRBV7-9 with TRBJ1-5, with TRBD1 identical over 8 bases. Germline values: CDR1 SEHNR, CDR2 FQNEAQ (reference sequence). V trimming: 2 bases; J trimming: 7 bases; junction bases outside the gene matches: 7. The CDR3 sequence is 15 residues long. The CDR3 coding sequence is TGTGCCAGCAGCTTATTGGGGACAGGAGGACAGCCCCAGCATTTT. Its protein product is CASSLLGTGGQPQHF.

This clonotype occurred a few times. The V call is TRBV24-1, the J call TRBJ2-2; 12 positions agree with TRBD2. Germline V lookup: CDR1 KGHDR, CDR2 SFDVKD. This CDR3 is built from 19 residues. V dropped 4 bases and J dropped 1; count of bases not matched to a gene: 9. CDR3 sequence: CATSDRSPTSGGNTGELFF. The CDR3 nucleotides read TGTGCCACCAGTGACCGATCACCGACTAGCGGGGGGAACACCGGGGAGCTGTTTTTT.

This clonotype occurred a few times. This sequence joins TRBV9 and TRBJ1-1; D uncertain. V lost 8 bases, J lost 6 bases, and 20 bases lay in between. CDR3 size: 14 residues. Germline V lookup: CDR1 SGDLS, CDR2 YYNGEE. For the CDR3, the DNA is TGTGCCAGTGGGCGGTCGGGAGGAAGATCTGAAGCTTTCTTT. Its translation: CASGRSGGRSEAFF.

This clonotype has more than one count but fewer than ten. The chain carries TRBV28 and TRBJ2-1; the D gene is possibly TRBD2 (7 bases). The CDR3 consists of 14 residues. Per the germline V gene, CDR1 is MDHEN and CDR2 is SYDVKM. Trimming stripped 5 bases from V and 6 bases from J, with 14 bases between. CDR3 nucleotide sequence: TGTGCCAGCAGTGGCGGGGGCGAAGGCAATGAGCAGTTCTTC. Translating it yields CASSGGGEGNEQFF.

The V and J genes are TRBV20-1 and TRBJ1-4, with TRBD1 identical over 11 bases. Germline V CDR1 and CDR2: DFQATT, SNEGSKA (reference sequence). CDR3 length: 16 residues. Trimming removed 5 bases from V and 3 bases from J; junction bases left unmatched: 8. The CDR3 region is CSAGQGAASSNEKLFF. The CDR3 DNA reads TGCAGTGCTGGACAGGGGGCGGCTTCTTCTAATGAAAAACTGTTTTTT.

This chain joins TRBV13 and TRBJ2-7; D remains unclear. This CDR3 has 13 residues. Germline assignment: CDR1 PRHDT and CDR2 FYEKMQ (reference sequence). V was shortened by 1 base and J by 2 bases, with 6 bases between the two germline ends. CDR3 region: CASSLADTYEQYF. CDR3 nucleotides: TGTGCCAGCAGCTTAGCGGATACCTACGAGCAGTACTTC.

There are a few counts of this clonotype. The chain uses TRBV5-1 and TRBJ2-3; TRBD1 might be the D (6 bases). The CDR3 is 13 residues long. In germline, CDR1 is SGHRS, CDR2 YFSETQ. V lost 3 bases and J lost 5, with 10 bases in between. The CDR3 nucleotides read TGCGCCAGCAGCTGGACAGCCTTAGATACGCAGTATTTT. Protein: CASSWTALDTQYF.

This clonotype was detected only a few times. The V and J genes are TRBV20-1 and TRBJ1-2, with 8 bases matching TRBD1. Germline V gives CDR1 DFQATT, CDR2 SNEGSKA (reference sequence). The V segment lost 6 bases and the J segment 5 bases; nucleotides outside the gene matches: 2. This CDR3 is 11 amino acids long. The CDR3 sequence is CSAGTGYGYTF. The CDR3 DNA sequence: TGCAGTGCGGGGACAGGTTATGGCTACACCTTC.

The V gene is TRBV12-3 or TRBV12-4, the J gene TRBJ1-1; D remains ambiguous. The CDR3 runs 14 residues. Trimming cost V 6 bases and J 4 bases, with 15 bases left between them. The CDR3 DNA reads TGTGCCAGCAGCCCCCGGGCGGACGGCACTGAAGCTTTCTTT. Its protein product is CASSPRADGTEAFF.

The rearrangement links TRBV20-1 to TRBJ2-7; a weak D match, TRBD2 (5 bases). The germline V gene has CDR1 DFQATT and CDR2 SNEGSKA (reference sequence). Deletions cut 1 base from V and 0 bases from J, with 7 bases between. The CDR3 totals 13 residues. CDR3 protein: CSARVGSSYEQYF. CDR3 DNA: TGCAGTGCTAGAGTGGGGAGCTCCTACGAGCAGTACTTC.

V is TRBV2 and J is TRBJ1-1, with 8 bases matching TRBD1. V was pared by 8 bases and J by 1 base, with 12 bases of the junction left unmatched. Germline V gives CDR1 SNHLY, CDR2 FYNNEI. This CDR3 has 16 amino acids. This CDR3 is CASSFKAGTGNTEAFF. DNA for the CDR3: TGTGCCAGCTCATTCAAAGCCGGGACAGGGAACACTGAAGCTTTCTTT.

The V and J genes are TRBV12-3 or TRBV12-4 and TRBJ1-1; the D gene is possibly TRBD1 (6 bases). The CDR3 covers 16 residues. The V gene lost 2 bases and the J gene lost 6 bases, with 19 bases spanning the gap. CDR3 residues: CASSLTGGRVAAEAFF. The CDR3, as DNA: TGTGCCAGCAGTTTAACGGGGGGCAGGGTAGCGGCTGAAGCTTTCTTT.

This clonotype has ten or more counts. The CDR3 sequence: CASSPGTGLDTEAFF. CDR3 coding DNA: TGTGCCAGCAGCCCCGGGACAGGGCTTGACACTGAAGCTTTCTTT. J is TRBJ1-1 and V is TRBV6-1; 9 nucleotides agree with TRBD1. Germline loops: CDR1 MNHNS, CDR2 SASEGT. This CDR3 region has 15 residues. V was clipped by 6 bases and J by 3 bases; unmatched bases: 8.

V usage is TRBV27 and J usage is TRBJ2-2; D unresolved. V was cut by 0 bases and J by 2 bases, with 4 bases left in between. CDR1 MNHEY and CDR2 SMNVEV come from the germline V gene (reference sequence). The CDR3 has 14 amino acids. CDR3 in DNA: TGTGCCAGCAGTTTATCCGCCAACACCGGGGAGCTGTTTTTT. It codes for CASSLSANTGELFF.